This entry features one T cell receptor (beta chain) sequence. The antigen is unknown. Each subset's genomic DNA was split evenly across several immunoSEQ plates. Profiled with immunoSEQ multiplex PCR; TCRdb holds only in-frame clones, not every one. The sample shows around 700,000 clones, about 90% of them seen only once. These data come from a study of shared clonotypes between healthy human individuals. The wider study: The people who gave samples were two women and three men aged 18 to 49. Study observations and caveats: Naive CD4 clonotypes were shared across a few donors at about 5.3%. The four-donor shared clonotypes exceeded non-shared clonotypes in generation probability, with non-shared ones scoring lower.

The CDR3 spans 10 residues. CDR1 MNHEY and CDR2 SMNVEV come from the germline V gene (reference sequence). The V and J ends lost 8 bases and 3 bases respectively, with 5 bases between them. Naive CD8 cells comprised CD45RO-negative, CCR7-positively selected cells, excluding terminally differentiated effector memory CD45RA+ cells. The J gene is TRBJ2-7, the V gene TRBV27; the D gene could be TRBD1 or TRBD2 (5 bases each). This TCR was recovered from a man aged 30-40 years in good health. Sequenced: naive CD8+ T cells sorted from blood. CDR3 nucleotide sequence: TGTGCCAGCGGGGGCTACGAGCAGTACTTC. This gives the protein CASGGYEQYF.